This T cell receptor beta chain is from a study of shared T cell receptors in the human thymus. Between the trimmed V and J ends, which lost 8 bases and 4 bases, there was a span of 14 bases. The CDR3 consists of 13 residues. Germline lookup yields CDR1 SNHLY and CDR2 FYNNEI. The repertoire was sequenced with immunoSEQ multiplex PCR; TCRdb's copy has only in-frame clones and lacks some. The sample shows about 400,000 clones, 85% to 95% of them seen only once. This TCR was recovered from a human donor. This rearrangement joins TRBV2 to TRBJ1-2; the D is unclear. The sequencing input was thymocytes. CDR3 region: CASQRFPLYGYTF. The CDR3 DNA sequence: TGTGCCAGCCAACGGTTCCCCCTCTATGGCTACACCTTC.